A selection of T cell receptor beta chains follows, all from one sample in a study of blood T cell repertoires in COVID-19. Sequenced by immunoSEQ multiplex PCR; TCRdb stores in-frame clones only, minus some. The sample contains roughly 50,000 clones, roughly 90% of which appear only once. The specimen sequenced was peripheral blood. The receptor source for this set is a woman aged 60-70 years with active COVID-19. CDR3s include the opening cysteine and the closing phenylalanine or tryptophan. Each record gives: clone size, V gene, J gene, D gene, CDR3 protein, CDR3 DNA. D genes are given only for firm matches. The size of a clone is reported for some rows only, either as once, few or many, or as a class for expanded clones.

-,TRBV11-3,TRBJ2-3,-,CASSSQGAGSTDTQYF,TGTGCCAGCAGCTCCCAAGGGGCAGGGAGCACAGATACGCAGTATTTT
-,TRBV18,TRBJ2-1,TRBD2,CASSPPSLAGDLMIF,TGTGCCAGCTCACCACCGAGCCTAGCGGGGGATCTCATGATCTTC
-,TRBV3-1/TRBV3-2,TRBJ1-6,TRBD1,CASAPGGLSPLHF,TGTGCCTCAGCACCAGGGGGCCTTTCACCCCTCCACTTT
-,TRBV15,TRBJ1-2,TRBD1,CATRQGLSGYTF,TGTGCCACCCGACAGGGGTTGTCTGGCTACACCTTC
-,TRBV7-8,TRBJ1-1,-,CASSSRVNLNTEAFF,TGTGCCAGCAGCTCGAGGGTCAATTTGAACACTGAAGCTTTCTTT
-,TRBV6-5,TRBJ1-6,TRBD1,CASRDTGQGNSPLHF,TGTGCCAGCAGGGACACGGGACAGGGAAATTCACCCCTCCACTTT
once,TRBV21-1,TRBJ1-5,-,CASSRGTGGSQPQHF,TGTGCCAGCAGCAGAGGGACAGGCGGAAGTCAGCCCCAGCATTTT
-,TRBV30,TRBJ1-4,-,CAWSEESRGEKLFF,TGTGCCTGGAGTGAAGAGTCCCGAGGTGAAAAACTGTTTTTT
-,TRBV18,TRBJ2-1,TRBD1,CASSGSDRVSYNEQFF,TGTGCCAGCTCGGGGTCGGACAGGGTCTCCTACAATGAGCAGTTCTTC
-,TRBV18,TRBJ2-5,-,CASSPSLRETQYF,TGTGCCAGCTCACCTTCGTTGCGGGAGACCCAGTACTTC
-,TRBV5-1,TRBJ2-3,-,CASSLNPSAGLGDTQYF,TGCGCCAGCAGCTTGAACCCCTCGGCAGGGTTGGGAGATACGCAGTATTTT
once,TRBV9,TRBJ2-1,-,CASSVAPEGFNEQFF,TGTGCCAGCAGCGTAGCACCGGAGGGTTTCAATGAGCAGTTCTTC
-,TRBV5-4,TRBJ2-3,TRBD2,CASSLPAGELDTQYF,TGTGCCAGCAGCTTGCCAGCGGGGGAGCTGGATACGCAGTATTTT
once,TRBV6-5,TRBJ2-7,-,CASKLGTFYEQYF,TGTGCCAGCAAACTCGGGACTTTCTACGAGCAGTACTTC
-,TRBV7-3,TRBJ2-5,-,CASSRRQISETQYF,TGTGCCAGCAGCCGAAGACAGATTTCGGAGACCCAGTACTTC